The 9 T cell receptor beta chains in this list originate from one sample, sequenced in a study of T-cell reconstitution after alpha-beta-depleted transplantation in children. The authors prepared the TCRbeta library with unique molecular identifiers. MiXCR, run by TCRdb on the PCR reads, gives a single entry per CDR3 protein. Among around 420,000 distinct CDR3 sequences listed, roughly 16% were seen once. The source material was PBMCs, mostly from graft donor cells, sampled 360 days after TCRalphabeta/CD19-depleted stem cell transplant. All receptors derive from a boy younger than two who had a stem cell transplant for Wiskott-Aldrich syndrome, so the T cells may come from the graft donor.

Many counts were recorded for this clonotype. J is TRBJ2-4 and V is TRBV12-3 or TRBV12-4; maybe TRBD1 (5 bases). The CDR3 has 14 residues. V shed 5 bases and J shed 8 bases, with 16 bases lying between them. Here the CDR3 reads CASSLSPWGDIQYF. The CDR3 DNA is TGTGCCAGCAGTCTCTCCCCTTGGGGCGACATTCAGTACTTC.

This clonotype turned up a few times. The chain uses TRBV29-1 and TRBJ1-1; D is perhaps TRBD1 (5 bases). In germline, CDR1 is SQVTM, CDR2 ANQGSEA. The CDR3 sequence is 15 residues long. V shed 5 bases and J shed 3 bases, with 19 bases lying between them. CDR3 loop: CSVTPRVWGDTEAFF. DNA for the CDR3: TGCAGCGTTACCCCCAGGGTATGGGGTGACACTGAAGCTTTCTTT. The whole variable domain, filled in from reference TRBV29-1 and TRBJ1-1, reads SAVISQKPSRDICQRGTSLTIQCQVDSQVTMMFWYRQQPGQSLTLIATANQGSEATYESGFVIDKFPISRPNLTFSTLTVSNMSPEDSSIYLCSVTPRVWGDTEAFFGQGTRLTVV.

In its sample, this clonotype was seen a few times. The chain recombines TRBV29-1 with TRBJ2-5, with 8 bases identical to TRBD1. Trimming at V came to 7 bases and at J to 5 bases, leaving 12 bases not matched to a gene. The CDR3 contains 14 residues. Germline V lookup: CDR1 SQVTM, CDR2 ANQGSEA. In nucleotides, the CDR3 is TGCAGCGGGCAAGGGGGACAGGCTGGCGAGACCCAGTACTTC. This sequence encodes CSGQGGQAGETQYF.

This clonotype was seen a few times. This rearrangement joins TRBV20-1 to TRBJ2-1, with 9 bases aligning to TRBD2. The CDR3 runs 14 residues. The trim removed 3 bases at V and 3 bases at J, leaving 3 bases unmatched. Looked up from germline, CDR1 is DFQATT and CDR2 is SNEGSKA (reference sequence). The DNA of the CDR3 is TGCAGTGCTAGGACTAGCGGAAACTACAATGAGCAGTTCTTC. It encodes CSARTSGNYNEQFF.

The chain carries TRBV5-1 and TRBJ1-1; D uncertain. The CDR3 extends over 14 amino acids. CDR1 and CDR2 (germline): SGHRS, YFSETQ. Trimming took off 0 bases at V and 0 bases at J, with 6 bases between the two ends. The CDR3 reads CASSLEHLNTEAFF. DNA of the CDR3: TGCGCCAGCAGCTTGGAACACCTGAACACTGAAGCTTTCTTT.

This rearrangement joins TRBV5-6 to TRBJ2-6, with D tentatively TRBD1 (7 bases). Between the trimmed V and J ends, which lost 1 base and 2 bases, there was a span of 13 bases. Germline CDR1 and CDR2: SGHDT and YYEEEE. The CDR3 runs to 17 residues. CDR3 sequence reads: CASSLSRGDPGANVLTF. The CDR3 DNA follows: TGTGCCAGCAGCTTGTCCAGGGGGGATCCTGGGGCCAACGTCCTGACTTTC.

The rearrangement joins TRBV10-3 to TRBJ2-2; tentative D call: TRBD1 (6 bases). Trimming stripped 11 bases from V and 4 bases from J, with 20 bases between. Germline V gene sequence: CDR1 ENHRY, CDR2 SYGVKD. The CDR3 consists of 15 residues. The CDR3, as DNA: TGTGCCGCCTACCGACAGGCGACTGGCACCGGGGAGCTGTTTTTT. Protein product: CAAYRQATGTGELFF.

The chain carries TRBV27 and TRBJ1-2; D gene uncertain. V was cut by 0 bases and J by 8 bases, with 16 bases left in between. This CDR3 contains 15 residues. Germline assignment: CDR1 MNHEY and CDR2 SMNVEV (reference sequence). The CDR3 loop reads CASSLSPDKAWGYTF. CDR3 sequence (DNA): TGTGCCAGCAGTTTATCCCCTGACAAAGCTTGGGGCTACACCTTC.

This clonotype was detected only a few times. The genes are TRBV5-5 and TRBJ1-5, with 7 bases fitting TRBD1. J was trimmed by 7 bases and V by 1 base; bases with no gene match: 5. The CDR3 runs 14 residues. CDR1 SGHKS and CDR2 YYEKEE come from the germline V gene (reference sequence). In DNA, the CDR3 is TGTGCCAGCAGCTTGACAGGGGAAGGACAGCCCCAGCATTTT. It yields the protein CASSLTGEGQPQHF.